A single T cell receptor beta chain is shown here with its context. Its antigen is currently unknown. The source of the sample is a study of radiotherapy plus CTLA-4 blockade in lung cancer. Across the whole study: Among patients, about 20% showed objective responses, and approximately 31% had disease control.

General observations from the study: Tumor-origin TCR clones grew in blood after radiotherapy plus ipilimumab. The best predictor of response was reported to be early blood T cell clone dynamics, with interferon-beta.

Generated by immunoSEQ multiplex PCR, the TCRdb table keeps only in-frame clones and is missing some. The sample includes some 46,000 clones, over 60% seen only once; the top ten take 2.6%. Trimming took 2 bases from V and 3 from J; bases not matched to a gene: 6. Germline CDR1 is MGHRA and CDR2 is YSYEKL. The CDR3 is made up of 15 amino acids. The TCR originated in a human donor with non-small cell lung cancer whose response to radiotherapy plus ipilimumab could not be evaluated. The rearrangement joins TRBV4-1 to TRBJ1-1; 7 positions match TRBD1. Sequenced here: peripheral blood, sampled from a patient treated with radiotherapy plus ipilimumab. The CDR3 sequence is CASSQPRRGHTEAFF. The CDR3 DNA reads as TGCGCCAGCAGCCAACCTCGTAGGGGGCACACTGAAGCTTTCTTT.